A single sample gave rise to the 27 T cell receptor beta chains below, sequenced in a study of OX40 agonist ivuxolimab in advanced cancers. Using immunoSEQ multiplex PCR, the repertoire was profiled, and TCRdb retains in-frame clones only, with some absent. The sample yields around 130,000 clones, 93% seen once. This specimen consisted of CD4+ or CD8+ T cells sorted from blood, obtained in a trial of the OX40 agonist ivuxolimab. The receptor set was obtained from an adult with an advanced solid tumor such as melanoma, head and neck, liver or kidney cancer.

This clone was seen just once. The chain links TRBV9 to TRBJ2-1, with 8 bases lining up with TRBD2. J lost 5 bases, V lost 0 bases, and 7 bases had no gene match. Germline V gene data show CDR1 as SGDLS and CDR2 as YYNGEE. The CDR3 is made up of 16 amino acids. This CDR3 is CASSVGLAGTHNEQFF. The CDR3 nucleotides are TGTGCCAGCAGCGTAGGGCTAGCGGGCACACACAATGAGCAGTTCTTC.

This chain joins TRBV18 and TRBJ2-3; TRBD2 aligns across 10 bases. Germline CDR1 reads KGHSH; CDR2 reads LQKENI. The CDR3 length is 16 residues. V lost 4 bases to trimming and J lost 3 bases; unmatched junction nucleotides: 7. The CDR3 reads CASSLRRTSGTDTQYF. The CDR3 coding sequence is TGTGCCAGCTCACTAAGACGGACTAGCGGAACAGATACGCAGTATTTT.

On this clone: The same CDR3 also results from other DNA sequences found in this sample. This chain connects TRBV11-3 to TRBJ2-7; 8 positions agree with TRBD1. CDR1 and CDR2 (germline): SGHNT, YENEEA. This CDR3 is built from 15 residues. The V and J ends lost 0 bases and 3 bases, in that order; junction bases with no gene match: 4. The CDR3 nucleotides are TGTGCCAGCAGCTTAGATGGGACAGGAGTCTACGAGCAGTACTTC. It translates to CASSLDGTGVYEQYF.

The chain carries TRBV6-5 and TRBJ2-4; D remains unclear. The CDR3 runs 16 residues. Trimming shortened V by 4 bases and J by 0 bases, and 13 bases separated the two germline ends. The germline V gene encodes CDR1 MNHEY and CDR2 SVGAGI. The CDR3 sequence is CASSSHGRLAKNIQYF. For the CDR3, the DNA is TGTGCCAGCAGTTCCCACGGACGGTTAGCCAAAAACATTCAGTACTTC.

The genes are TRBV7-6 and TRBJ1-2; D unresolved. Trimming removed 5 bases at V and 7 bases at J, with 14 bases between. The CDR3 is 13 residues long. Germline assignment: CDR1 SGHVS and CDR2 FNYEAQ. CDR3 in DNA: TGTGCCAGCAGCACCACCGAAAGAGGTGGCTACACCTTC. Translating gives CASSTTERGGYTF.

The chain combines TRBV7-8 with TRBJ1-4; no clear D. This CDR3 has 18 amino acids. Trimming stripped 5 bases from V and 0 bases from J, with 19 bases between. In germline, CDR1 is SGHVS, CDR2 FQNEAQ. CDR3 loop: CASSQSTPPAATNEKLFF. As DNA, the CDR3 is TGTGCCAGCAGCCAATCCACCCCCCCAGCCGCAACTAATGAAAAACTGTTTTTT.

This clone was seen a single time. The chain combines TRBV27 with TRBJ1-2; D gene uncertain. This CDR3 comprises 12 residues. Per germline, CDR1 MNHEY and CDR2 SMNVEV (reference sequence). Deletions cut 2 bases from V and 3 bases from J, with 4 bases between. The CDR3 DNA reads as TGTGCCAGCAGTTTAGATGACTATGGCTACACCTTC. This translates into CASSLDDYGYTF.

The CDR3 is CASSRSGQNTGELFF. The CDR3 DNA reads TGCGCCAGCAGCCGGTCGGGACAAAACACCGGGGAGCTGTTTTTT. The chain couples TRBV4-1 to TRBJ2-2; a weak D match, TRBD1 (6 bases). This CDR3 has 15 amino acids. Germline V gene sequence: CDR1 MGHRA, CDR2 YSYEKL. V was shortened by 4 bases and J by 2 bases, with 11 bases between the two germline ends.

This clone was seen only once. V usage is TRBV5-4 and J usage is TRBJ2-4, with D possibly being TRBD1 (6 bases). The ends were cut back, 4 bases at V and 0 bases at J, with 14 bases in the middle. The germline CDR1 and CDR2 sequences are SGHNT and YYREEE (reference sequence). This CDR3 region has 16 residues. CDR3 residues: CASSPRTELAKNIQYF. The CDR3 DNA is TGTGCCAGCAGCCCCAGGACAGAACTAGCCAAAAACATTCAGTACTTC.

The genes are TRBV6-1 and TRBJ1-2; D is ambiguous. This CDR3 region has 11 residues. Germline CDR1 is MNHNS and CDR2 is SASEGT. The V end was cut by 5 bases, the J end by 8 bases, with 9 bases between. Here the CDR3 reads CASSPSRGYTF. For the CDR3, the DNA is TGTGCCAGCAGTCCCTCCCGAGGCTACACCTTC.

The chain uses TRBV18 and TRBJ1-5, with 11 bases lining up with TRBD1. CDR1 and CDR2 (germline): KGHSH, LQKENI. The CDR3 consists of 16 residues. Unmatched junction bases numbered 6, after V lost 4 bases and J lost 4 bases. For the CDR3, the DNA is TGTGCCAGCTCACTCGGACAGGGGGCATCAAATCAGCCCCAGCATTTT. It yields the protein CASSLGQGASNQPQHF.

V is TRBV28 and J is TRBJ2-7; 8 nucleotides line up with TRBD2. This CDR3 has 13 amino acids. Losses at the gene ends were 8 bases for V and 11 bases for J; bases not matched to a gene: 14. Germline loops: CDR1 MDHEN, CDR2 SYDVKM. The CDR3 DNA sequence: TGTGCCAGCCGTATGCTACTAGCGGCCGCCAAGTACTTC. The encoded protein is CASRMLLAAAKYF.

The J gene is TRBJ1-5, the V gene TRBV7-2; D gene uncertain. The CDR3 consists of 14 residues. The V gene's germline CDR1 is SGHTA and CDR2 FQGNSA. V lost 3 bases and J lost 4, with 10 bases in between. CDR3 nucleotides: TGTGCCAGCAGCTTTAGTCCGGGAAATCAGCCCCAGCATTTT. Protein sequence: CASSFSPGNQPQHF.

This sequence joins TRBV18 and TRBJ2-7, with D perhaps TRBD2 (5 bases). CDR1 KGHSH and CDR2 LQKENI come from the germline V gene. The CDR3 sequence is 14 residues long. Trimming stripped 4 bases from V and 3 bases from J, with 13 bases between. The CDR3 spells CASSLSPGNYEQYF. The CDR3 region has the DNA TGTGCCAGCTCACTTTCTCCCGGGAACTACGAGCAGTACTTC.

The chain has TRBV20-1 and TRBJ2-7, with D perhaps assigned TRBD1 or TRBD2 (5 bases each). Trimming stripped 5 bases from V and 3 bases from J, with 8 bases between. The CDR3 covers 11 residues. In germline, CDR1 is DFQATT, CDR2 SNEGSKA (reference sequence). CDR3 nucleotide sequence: TGCAGTGCTGGGGACGTCTACGAGCAGTACTTC. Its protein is CSAGDVYEQYF.

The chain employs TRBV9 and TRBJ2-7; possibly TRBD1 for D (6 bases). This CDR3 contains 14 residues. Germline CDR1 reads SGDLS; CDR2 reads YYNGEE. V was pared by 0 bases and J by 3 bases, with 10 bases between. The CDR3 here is CASSVGDRIYEQYF. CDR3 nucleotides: TGTGCCAGCAGCGTAGGAGACAGGATCTACGAGCAGTACTTC.

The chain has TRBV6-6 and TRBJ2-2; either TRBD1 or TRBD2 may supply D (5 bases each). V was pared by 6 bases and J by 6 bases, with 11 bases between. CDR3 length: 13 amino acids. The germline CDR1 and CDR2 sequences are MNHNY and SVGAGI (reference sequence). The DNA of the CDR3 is TGTGCCAGCAGCAGCCTGGGGGCCGGGGAGCTGTTTTTT. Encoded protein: CASSSLGAGELFF.

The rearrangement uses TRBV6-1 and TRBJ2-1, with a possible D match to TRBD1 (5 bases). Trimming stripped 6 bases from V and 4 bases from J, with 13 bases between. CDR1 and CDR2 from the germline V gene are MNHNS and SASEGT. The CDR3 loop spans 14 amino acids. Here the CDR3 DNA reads TGTGCCAGCAGCTACGGTAAGGGGTACAATGAGCAGTTCTTC. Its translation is CASSYGKGYNEQFF.

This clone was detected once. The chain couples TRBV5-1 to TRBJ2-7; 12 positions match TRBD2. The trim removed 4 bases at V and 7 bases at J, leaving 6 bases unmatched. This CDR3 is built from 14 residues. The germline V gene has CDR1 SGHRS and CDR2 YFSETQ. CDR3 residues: CASSQGLAGKEQYF. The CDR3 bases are TGCGCCAGCAGCCAAGGACTAGCGGGGAAAGAGCAGTACTTC.

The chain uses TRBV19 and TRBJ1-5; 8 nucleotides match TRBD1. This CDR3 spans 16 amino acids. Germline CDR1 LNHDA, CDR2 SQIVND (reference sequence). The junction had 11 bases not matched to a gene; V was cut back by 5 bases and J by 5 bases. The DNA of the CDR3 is TGTGCCAGTAGTCCCCGGACAGGGAGGGGGGATCAGCCCCAGCATTTT. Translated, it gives CASSPRTGRGDQPQHF.

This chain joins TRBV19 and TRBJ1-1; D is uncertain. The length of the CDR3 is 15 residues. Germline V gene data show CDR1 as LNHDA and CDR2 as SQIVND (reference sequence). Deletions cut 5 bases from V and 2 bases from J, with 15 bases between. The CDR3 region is CASSPVWRENTEAFF. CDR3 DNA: TGTGCCAGTAGTCCGGTGTGGAGGGAAAACACTGAAGCTTTCTTT.

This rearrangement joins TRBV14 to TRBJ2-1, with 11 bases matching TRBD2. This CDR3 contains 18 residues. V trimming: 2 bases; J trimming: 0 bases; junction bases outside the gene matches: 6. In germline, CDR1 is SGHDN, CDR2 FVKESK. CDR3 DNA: TGTGCCAGCAGCCAAAGACTAGCGGGGAAATACTCCTACAATGAGCAGTTCTTC. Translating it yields CASSQRLAGKYSYNEQFF. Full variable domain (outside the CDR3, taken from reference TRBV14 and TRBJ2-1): EAGVTQFPSHSVIEKGQTVTLRCDPISGHDNLYWYRRVMGKEIKFLLHFVKESKQDESGMPNNRFLAERTGGTYSTLKVQPAELEDSGVYFCASSQRLAGKYSYNEQFFGPGTRLTVL.

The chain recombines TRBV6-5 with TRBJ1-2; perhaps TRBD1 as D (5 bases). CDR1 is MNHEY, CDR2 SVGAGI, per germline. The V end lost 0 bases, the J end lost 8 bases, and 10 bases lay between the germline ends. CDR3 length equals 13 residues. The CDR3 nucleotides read TGTGCCAGCAGTTACTCGGGAAGGGGCGGCTACACCTTC. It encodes CASSYSGRGGYTF.

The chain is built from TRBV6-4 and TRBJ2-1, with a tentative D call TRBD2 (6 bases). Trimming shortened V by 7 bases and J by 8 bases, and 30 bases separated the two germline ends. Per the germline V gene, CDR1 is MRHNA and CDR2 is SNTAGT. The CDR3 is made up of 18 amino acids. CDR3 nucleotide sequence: TGTGCCAGCATCACCCCGGGCTCGTCCGGACTACGATCGGATGAGCAGTTCTTC. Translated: CASITPGSSGLRSDEQFF.

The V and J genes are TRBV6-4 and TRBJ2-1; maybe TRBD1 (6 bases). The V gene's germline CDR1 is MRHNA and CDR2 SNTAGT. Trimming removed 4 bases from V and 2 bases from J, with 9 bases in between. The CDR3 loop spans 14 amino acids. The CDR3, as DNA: TGTGCCAGCAGTGCACGACAGGCCTACAATGAGCAGTTCTTC. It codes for CASSARQAYNEQFF.

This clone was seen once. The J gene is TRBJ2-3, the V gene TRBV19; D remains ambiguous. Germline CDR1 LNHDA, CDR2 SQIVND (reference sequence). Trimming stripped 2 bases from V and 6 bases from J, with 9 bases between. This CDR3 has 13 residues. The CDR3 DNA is TGTGCCAGTAGTATATCCCCGCCGGATACGCAGTATTTT. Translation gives CASSISPPDTQYF.

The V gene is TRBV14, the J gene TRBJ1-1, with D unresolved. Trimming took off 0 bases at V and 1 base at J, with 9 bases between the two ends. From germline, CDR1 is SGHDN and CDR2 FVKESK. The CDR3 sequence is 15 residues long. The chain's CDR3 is CASSQDDRENTEAFF. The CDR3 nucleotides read TGTGCCAGCAGCCAAGATGATAGGGAGAACACTGAAGCTTTCTTT.